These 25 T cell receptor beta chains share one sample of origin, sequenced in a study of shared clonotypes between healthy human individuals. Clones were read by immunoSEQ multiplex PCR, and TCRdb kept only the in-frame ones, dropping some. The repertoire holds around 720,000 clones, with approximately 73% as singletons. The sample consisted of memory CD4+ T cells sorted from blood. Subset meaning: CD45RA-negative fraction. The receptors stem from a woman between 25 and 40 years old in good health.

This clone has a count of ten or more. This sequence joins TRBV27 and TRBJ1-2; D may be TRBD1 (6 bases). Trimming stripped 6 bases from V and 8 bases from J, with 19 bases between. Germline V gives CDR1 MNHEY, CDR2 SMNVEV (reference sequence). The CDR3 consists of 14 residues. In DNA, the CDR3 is TGTGCCAGCAGCTCTTTGTCCGGGGGGCGCGGCTACACCTTC. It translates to CASSSLSGGRGYTF.

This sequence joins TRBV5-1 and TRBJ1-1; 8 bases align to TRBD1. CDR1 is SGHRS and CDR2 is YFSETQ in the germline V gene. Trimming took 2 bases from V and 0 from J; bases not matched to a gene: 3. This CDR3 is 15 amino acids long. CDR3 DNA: TGCGCCAGCAGCTTCCAGGGGGCAATGAACACTGAAGCTTTCTTT. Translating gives CASSFQGAMNTEAFF. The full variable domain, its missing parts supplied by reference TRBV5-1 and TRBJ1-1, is KAGVTQTPRYLIKTRGQQVTLSCSPISGHRSVSWYQQTPGQGLQFLFEYFSETQRNKGNFPGRFSGRQFSNSRSEMNVSTLELGDSALYLCASSFQGAMNTEAFFGQGTRLTVV.

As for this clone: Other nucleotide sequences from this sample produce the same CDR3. In nucleotides, the CDR3 is TGTGCCAGCAGTTACTCGTTCCGCGGGGAGCTGTTTTTT. It yields the protein CASSYSFRGELFF. The gene calls are TRBV6-6 and TRBJ2-2; D unclear. Between the trimmed V and J ends, which lost 0 bases and 7 bases, there was a span of 6 bases. Germline values: CDR1 MNHNY, CDR2 SVGAGI (reference sequence). CDR3 length: 13 amino acids.

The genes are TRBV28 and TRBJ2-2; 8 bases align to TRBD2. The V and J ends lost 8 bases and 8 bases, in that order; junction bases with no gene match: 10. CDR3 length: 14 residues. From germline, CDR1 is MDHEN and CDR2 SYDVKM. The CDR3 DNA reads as TGTGCCAGCCGTAGCGGGACCTTTACTGGGGAGCTGTTTTTT. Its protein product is CASRSGTFTGELFF.

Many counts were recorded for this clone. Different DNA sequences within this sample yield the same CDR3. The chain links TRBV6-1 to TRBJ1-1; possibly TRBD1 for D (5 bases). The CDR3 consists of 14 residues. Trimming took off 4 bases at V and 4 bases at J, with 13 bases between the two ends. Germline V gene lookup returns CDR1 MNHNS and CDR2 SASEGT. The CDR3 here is CASSARGGSTEAFF. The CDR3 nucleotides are TGTGCCAGCAGTGCCCGGGGGGGATCCACTGAAGCTTTCTTT.

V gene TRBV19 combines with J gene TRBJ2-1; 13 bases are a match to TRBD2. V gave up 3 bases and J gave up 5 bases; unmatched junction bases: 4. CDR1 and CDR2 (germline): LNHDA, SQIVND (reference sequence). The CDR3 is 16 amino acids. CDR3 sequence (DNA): TGTGCCAGTAGTATCAGGACTAGCGGGAGACACAATGAGCAGTTCTTC. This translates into CASSIRTSGRHNEQFF.

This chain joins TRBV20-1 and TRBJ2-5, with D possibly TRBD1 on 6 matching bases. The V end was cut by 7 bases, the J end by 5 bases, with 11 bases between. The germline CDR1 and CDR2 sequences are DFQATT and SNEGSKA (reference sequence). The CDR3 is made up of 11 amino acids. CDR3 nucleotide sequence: TGCAGTGGGGGGCTCTGGGAGACCCAGTACTTC. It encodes CSGGLWETQYF.

The DNA of the CDR3 is TGTGCCAGCAGCTTGCCGGGACAGGGGGCTAAAACCCAAGAGACCCAGTACTTC. Its protein product is CASSLPGQGAKTQETQYF. The V gene is TRBV5-4, the J gene TRBJ2-5; TRBD1 agrees at 12 bases. Germline V gene lookup returns CDR1 SGHNT and CDR2 YYREEE (reference sequence). V lost 1 base and J lost 1; bases outside the gene matches: 8. The CDR3 runs 18 residues.

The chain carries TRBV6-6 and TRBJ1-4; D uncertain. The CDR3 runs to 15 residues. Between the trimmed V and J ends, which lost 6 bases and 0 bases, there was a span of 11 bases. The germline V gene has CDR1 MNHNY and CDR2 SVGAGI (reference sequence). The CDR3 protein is CASSIRGATNEKLFF. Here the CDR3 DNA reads TGTGCCAGCAGCATAAGAGGAGCAACTAATGAAAAACTGTTTTTT.

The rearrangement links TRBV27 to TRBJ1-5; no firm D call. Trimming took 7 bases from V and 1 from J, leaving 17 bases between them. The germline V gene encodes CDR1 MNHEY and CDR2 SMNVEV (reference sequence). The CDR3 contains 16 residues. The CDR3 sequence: CASKSGSDFSNQPQHF. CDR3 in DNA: TGTGCCAGCAAGAGCGGATCCGACTTCAGCAATCAGCCCCAGCATTTT.

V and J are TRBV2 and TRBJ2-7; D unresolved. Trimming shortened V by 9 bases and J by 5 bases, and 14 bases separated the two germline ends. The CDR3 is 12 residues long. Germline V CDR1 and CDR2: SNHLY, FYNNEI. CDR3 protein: CASVKDGHEQYF. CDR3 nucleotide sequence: TGTGCCAGTGTAAAGGACGGCCACGAGCAGTACTTC.

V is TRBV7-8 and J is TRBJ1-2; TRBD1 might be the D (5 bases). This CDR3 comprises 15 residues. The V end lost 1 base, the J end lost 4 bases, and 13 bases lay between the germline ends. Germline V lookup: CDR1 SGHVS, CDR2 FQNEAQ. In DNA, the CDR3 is TGTGCCAGCAGCTTAGGGGGGGTTCCATTCTATGGCTACACCTTC. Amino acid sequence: CASSLGGVPFYGYTF.

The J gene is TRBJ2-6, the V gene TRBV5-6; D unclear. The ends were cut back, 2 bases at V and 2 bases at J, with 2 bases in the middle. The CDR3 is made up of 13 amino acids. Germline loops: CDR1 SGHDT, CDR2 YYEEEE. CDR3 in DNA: TGTGCCAGCAGCTTTACTGGGGCCAACGTCCTGACTTTC. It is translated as CASSFTGANVLTF.

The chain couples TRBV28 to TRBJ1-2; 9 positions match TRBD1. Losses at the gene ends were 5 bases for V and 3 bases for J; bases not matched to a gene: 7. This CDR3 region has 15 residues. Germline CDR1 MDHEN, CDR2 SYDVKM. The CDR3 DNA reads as TGTGCCAGCAGTACTGGACAGGGGAAGGACTATGGCTACACCTTC. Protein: CASSTGQGKDYGYTF.

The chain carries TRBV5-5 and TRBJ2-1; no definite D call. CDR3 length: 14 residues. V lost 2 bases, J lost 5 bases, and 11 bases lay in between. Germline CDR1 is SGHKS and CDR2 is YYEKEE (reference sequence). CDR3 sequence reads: CASSFRPPNNEQFF. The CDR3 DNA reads TGTGCCAGCAGCTTTCGGCCCCCCAACAATGAGCAGTTCTTC.

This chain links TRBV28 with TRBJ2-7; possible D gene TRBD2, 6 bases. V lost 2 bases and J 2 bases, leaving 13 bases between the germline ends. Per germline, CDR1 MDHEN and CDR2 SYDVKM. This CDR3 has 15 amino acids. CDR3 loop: CASSLTGTGTYEQYF. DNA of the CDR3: TGTGCCAGCAGTTTAACCGGGACTGGGACCTACGAGCAGTACTTC.

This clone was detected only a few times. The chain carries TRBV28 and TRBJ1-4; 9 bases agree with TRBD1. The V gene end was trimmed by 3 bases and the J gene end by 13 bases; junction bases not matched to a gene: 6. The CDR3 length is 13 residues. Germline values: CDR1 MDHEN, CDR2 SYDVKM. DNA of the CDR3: TGTGCCAGCAGTTTCCCGGGACAGGGTCGACTGTTTTTT. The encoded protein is CASSFPGQGRLFF.

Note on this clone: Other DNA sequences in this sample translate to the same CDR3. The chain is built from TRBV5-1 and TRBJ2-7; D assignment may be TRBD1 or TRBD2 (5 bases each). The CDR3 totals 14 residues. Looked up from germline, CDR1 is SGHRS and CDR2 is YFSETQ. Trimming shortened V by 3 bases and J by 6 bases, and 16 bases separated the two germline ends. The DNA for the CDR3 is TGCGCCAGCAGCTCAGGGACGGCAGGAATCGAGCAGTACTTC. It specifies CASSSGTAGIEQYF.

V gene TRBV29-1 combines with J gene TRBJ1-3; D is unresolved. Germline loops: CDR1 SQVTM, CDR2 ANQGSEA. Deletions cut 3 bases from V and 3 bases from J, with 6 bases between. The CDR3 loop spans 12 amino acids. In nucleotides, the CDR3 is TGCAGCGTTGATAGTGATGGAAACACCATATATTTT. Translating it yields CSVDSDGNTIYF.

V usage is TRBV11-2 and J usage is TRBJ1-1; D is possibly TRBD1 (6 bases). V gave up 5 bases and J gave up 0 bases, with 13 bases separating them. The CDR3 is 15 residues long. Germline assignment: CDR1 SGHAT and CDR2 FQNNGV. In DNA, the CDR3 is TGTGCCAGCAGCCCCAGAACAGGGCTGAACACTGAAGCTTTCTTT. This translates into CASSPRTGLNTEAFF.

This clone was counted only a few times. CDR3 bases: TGTGCCAGCAGTTCGGGGCTAGCGGGAGGCTGGGAGACCCAGTACTTC. Its protein is CASSSGLAGGWETQYF. The chain joins TRBV6-5 to TRBJ2-5, with TRBD2 identical over 11 bases. The CDR3 consists of 16 residues. V lost 4 bases, J lost 5 bases, and 9 bases stayed unmatched. Germline V gives CDR1 MNHEY, CDR2 SVGAGI.

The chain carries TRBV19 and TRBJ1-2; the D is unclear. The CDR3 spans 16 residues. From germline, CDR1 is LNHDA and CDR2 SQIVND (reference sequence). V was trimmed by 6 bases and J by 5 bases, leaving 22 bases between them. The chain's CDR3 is CASSMKVLSDLYGYTF. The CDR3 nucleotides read TGTGCCAGTAGCATGAAAGTGTTGTCAGACCTTTATGGCTACACCTTC.

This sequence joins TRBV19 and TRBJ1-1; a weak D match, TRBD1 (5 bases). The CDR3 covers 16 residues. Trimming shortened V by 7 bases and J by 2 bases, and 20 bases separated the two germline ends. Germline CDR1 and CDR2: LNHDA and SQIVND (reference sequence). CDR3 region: CASIGLGRGLNTEAFF. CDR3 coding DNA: TGTGCCAGTATCGGGCTCGGTCGGGGCCTCAACACTGAAGCTTTCTTT.

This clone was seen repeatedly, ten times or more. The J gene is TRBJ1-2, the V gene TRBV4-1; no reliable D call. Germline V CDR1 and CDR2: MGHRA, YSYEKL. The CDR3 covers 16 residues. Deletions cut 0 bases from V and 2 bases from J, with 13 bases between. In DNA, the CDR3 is TGCGCCAGCAGCCAAGATCTTCGACCGGGGAACTATGGCTACACCTTC. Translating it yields CASSQDLRPGNYGYTF.

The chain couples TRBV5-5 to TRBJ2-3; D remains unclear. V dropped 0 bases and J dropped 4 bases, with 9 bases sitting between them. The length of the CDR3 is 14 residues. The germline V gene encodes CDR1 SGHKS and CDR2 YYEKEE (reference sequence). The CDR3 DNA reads TGTGCCAGCAGCTTGGATGGCCCCGCAGATACGCAGTATTTT. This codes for CASSLDGPADTQYF.